This entry concerns a single TCR beta chain. This specimen comes from a study of cytomegalovirus exposure and HLA in healthy donors. CDR3 length equals 14 residues. V was cut by 3 bases and J by 6 bases, with 16 bases left in between. Germline V gene data show CDR1 as SGDLS and CDR2 as YYNGEE. The study ran its PCR with 60 Vbeta and 13 Jbeta primers. Clones were read by immunoSEQ multiplex PCR, and TCRdb kept only the in-frame ones, dropping some. Of 100,000 to 150,000 clones in the sample, 70% to 90% are singletons; the top ten hold around 19%. The TCR was taken from a man aged 18 to 30 in good health and CMV-seropositive. The sequenced sample consisted of PBMCs. The chain is built from TRBV9 and TRBJ2-7; D perhaps matches TRBD2 (7 bases). CDR3 coding DNA: TGTGCCAGCAGCGACGCGGGGGCGCAGGGCGAGCAGTACTTC. Its protein product is CASSDAGAQGEQYF. Full variable domain (missing parts from reference TRBV9 and TRBJ2-7): DSGVTQTPKHLITATGQRVTLRCSPRSGDLSVYWYQQSLDQGLQFLIQYYNGEERAKGNILERFSAQQFPDLHSELNLSSLELGDSALYFCASSDAGAQGEQYFGPGTRLTVT.